A single sample gave rise to the 10 T cell receptor beta chains below, sequenced in a study of beta chain features in type 1 diabetes. Findings of the study overall: Moderate but significant shortening of TCRB CDR3s was recorded in all four CD4+ subsets from Type 1 diabetes patients.

The antigens for these receptors are not known. Sequencing targeted expressed TCRB transcripts, as all isolated RNA had been reverse transcribed. Here immunoSEQ multiplex PCR was the method, and the copy in TCRdb shows in-frame clones only, minus some. The sample lists a few hundred thousand clones; under 20% were seen once. The source material was naive CD4+ T cells from blood. These receptors originate from a man aged 30 to 45 with type 1 diabetes.

This rearrangement joins TRBV30 to TRBJ1-2; D gene uncertain. The germline V gene encodes CDR1 GTSNPN and CDR2 SVGIG (reference sequence). The CDR3 is 11 residues long. The V and J ends lost 8 bases and 1 base respectively, with 8 bases between them. CDR3 in amino acids: CASRSNYGYTF. DNA of the CDR3: TGTGCCAGCAGGAGTAACTATGGCTACACCTTC. The whole variable domain, filled in from reference TRBV30 and TRBJ1-2, reads SQTIHQWPATLVQPVGSPLSLECTVEGTSNPNLYWYRQAAGRGLQLLFYSVGIGQISSEVPQNLSASRPQDRQFILSSKKLLLSDSGFYLCASRSNYGYTFGSGTRLTVV.

J is TRBJ1-3 and V is TRBV7-9; no clear D gene. The germline V gene has CDR1 SEHNR and CDR2 FQNEAQ (reference sequence). Trimming left V 4 bases short and J 2 bases short, with 12 bases between. The CDR3 runs 15 residues. Written as DNA, the CDR3 is TGTGCCAGCAGCTCGCAGGACGTTCCTGGAAACACCATATATTTT. The encoded protein is CASSSQDVPGNTIYF.

The V and J genes are TRBV29-1 and TRBJ1-1; D not resolved. The V end lost 1 base, the J end lost 8 bases, and 14 bases lay between the germline ends. Germline CDR1 SQVTM, CDR2 ANQGSEA. This CDR3 is built from 13 residues. The CDR3 nucleotides are TGCAGCGTTGAAGCGAAGACTCTCGGGGAAGCTTTCTTT. This translates into CSVEAKTLGEAFF.

The chain is built from TRBV14 and TRBJ1-1; D is unresolved. V was clipped by 1 base and J by 7 bases, with 4 bases between them. This CDR3 spans 11 amino acids. The germline V gene encodes CDR1 SGHDN and CDR2 FVKESK. The chain's CDR3 is CASSQVSEAFF. The CDR3 DNA is TGTGCCAGCAGCCAAGTGAGTGAAGCTTTCTTT.

The chain has TRBV29-1 and TRBJ1-2; D gene ambiguous. CDR1 is SQVTM and CDR2 is ANQGSEA in the germline V gene. V was shortened by 4 bases and J by 8 bases, with 26 bases between the two germline ends. CDR3 length: 16 residues. This CDR3 reads CSVAHLLDRALGGYTF. The CDR3 DNA reads as TGCAGCGTTGCCCACCTCCTGGACCGGGCCCTAGGGGGCTACACCTTC.

The chain is built from TRBV30 and TRBJ2-2, with unresolved D. The V end was cut by 3 bases, the J end by 6 bases, with 5 bases between. This CDR3 is 11 amino acids long. Germline V gene data show CDR1 as GTSNPN and CDR2 as SVGIG (reference sequence). As DNA, the CDR3 is TGTGCCTGGAGAGGGCCCGGGGAGCTGTTTTTT. Translated, it gives CAWRGPGELFF.

This clone was counted between two and nine times. The chain combines TRBV29-1 with TRBJ1-1; 8 positions agree with TRBD1. The CDR3 spans 13 residues. CDR1 and CDR2 (germline): SQVTM, ANQGSEA. Trimming removed 4 bases from V and 1 base from J; junction bases left unmatched: 2. This CDR3 is CSVAQGANTEAFF. The CDR3 coding sequence is TGCAGCGTTGCGCAGGGGGCGAACACTGAAGCTTTCTTT.

The sample holds a few counts of this clone. The genes are TRBV27 and TRBJ2-4; D is tentatively TRBD1 or TRBD2 (5 bases each). V was trimmed by 6 bases and J by 3 bases, leaving 15 bases between them. CDR3 size: 15 residues. Germline V gives CDR1 MNHEY, CDR2 SMNVEV (reference sequence). Here the CDR3 reads CASSLGVYGKNIQYF. Written as DNA, the CDR3 is TGTGCCAGCAGCTTGGGGGTTTATGGCAAAAACATTCAGTACTTC.

A remark on this clone: Distinct nucleotide sequences in the sample also encode this CDR3. The chain uses TRBV30 and TRBJ2-7, with 8 bases matching TRBD2. This CDR3 spans 16 amino acids. The trim removed 0 bases at V and 0 bases at J, leaving 7 bases unmatched. The germline V gene encodes CDR1 GTSNPN and CDR2 SVGIG (reference sequence). The CDR3 sequence: CAWSVGTSGSSYEQYF. The CDR3 DNA reads as TGTGCCTGGAGTGTAGGGACGAGCGGGAGCTCCTACGAGCAGTACTTC.

V gene TRBV15 combines with J gene TRBJ2-7, with D hard to call. Trimming removed 3 bases at V and 5 bases at J, with 5 bases between. CDR3 length equals 11 residues. CDR1 LNHNV and CDR2 YYDKDF come from the germline V gene (reference sequence). This CDR3 reads CATSRRDEQYF. The CDR3 DNA is TGTGCCACCAGCAGGAGAGACGAGCAGTACTTC. The full variable domain, completed using reference TRBV15 and TRBJ2-7, is DAMVIQNPRYQVTQFGKPVTLSCSQTLNHNVMYWYQQKSSQAPKLLFHYYDKDFNNEADTPDNFQSRRPNTSFCFLDIRSPGLGDTAMYLCATSRRDEQYFGPGTRLTVT.